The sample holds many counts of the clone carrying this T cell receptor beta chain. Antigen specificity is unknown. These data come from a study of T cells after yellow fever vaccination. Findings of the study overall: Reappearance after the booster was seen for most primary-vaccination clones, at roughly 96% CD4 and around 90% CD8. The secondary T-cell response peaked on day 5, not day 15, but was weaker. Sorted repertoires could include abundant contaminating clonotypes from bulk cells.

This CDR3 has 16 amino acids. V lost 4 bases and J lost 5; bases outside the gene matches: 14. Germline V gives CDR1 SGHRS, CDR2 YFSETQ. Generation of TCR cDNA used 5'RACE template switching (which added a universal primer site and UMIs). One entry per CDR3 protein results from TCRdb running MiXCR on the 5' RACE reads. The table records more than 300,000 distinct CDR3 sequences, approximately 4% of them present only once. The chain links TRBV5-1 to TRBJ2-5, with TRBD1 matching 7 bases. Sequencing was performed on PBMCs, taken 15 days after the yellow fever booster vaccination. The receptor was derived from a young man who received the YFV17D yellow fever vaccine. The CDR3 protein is CASSPMLRQGAETQYF. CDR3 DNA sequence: TGCGCCAGCAGCCCGATGTTACGACAGGGCGCGGAGACCCAGTACTTC.